This paragraph reports one T cell receptor (beta chain). What this receptor recognizes is not known. The record has no base qualities; no much larger clone is one base away. Whole blood was collected in K2EDTA tubes by collaborating institutions according to the institutions' own protocols. For TCRbeta analysis, collaborator samples were shipped as frozen whole blood, as isolated PBMCs, or as DNA extracted from either sample type. The data derive from a study of blood T cell repertoires in COVID-19 (dated by TCRdb to about 2020). About the study as a whole: Collaborator samples came from the United States, Italy and Spain and covered acute and convalescent phases of COVID-19. Where HLA class I and class II types were available, the types were taken from metadata supplied by the sample provider, not from assay-based typing. A freely available public database, intended as a resource for researchers studying the immune response to SARS-CoV-2, is where the repertoires were released. A de-identified subject ID, COVID-19 status, age in years and sex were almost always included in the sample metadata. The prospective study material was composed of cDNA or gDNA derived from T cells, B-cell-depleted T cells, or PBMCs. Samples were obtained from the ongoing ImmuneRACE study (first 160 participants) and from roughly 1,300 subjects provided by 6 global collaborators. The dataset comprised deeply sampled blood TCRbeta repertoires from subjects exposed to, actively infected with, or recovered from COVID-19. What the study reported, not specific to this receptor: Clinical and demographic metadata were provided uncurated, with the amount varying by source and participant.

The CDR3 covers 13 residues, taking in both the cysteine and the phenylalanine. The read is trimmed to its CDR3 DNA, 39 bases read in frame from base 1. A distance of 10 bases separates the germline ends of V and J, which lose 4 bases and 2 bases respectively. CDR1 and CDR2 were assigned from the germline V gene as SGHRS and YFSETQ. TCRbeta CDR3 regions were amplified from genomic DNA using the immunoSEQ Assay, a bias-controlled multiplex PCR. The authors processed their data as follows. Within the assay, amplification of reference gene primers was used to estimate how many nucleated cells each sample contained. To quantify the absolute abundance of each unique TCRbeta CDR3 rearrangement, sequence reads were collapsed and filtered. Productive Simpson clonality was computed per sample as the square root of Simpson's diversity index over productive rearrangements. The immuneACCESS repertoire file appears here via TCRdb, limited to in-frame rearrangements. These files lack a portion of the clones; in checked studies, under half of the deficit traces to unresolved V genes, and the cause of the others is not known. V, J and clone size are taken as reported in that table, and D and trimming were inferred from the DNA itself. Counted in this sample were roughly 69,000 clones; 88% of them appeared once. Of the sample, about 5% is held by the ten largest clones.

This clonotype originated in a human donor in a cohort sampled during active COVID-19. The receptor chain draws on TRBV5-1 and TRBJ2-7; matching of 6 bases hints at TRBD2 as the D gene. Sequenced sample: peripheral blood. The CDR3 loop reads CASSPGLPYEQYF. The DNA sequence is as follows: TGCGCCAGCAGCCCGGGACTCCCCTACGAGCAGTACTTC.